This TCR beta chain was identified in a study of blood T cells in healthy people across ages. A J-beta primer mix and a sample-barcoded 5' primer were used in a second PCR of about 7 to 12 cycles. No fewer than 2.5 million CDR3-containing paired-end reads came from each sample. Using its own MiXCR run on the 5' RACE reads, TCRdb lists one record per CDR3 protein. This table has some 930,000 distinct CDR3 sequences, 25% to 30% appearing once. Isolation yielded PBMCs, at least 7 million per sample, in every case. This CDR3 has 15 residues. The V gene's germline CDR1 is SNHLY and CDR2 FYNNEI. Trimming pared 2 bases from V and 5 bases from J, leaving 16 bases between. Another study also made use of these data, one on T cells of mothers and their children. That study reports: There were over 9.5 million TCR beta CDR3 reads from each mother and about 3 million from each child.

This TCR was sampled from a woman aged 40 to 55 in good health. Sample: blood. The chain joins TRBV2 to TRBJ2-7, with a tentative D call TRBD1 (5 bases). DNA for the CDR3: TGTGCCAGCAGTGAACAGTTGTGGGTAGGGGACGAGCAGTACTTC. It codes for CASSEQLWVGDEQYF.